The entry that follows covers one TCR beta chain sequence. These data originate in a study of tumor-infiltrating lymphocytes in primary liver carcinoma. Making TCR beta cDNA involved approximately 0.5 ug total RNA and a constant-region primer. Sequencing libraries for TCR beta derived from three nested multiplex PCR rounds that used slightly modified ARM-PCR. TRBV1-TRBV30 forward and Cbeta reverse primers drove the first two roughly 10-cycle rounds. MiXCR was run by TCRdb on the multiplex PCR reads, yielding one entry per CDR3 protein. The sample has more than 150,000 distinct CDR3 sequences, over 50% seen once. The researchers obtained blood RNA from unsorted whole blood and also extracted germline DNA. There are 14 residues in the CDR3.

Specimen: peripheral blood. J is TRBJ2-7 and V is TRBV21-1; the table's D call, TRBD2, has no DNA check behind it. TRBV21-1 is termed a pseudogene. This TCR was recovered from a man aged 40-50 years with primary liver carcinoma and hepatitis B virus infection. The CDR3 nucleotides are TGTGCCAGCAGACCTCTAGCACTATTCTACGAGCAGTACTTC. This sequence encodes CASRPLALFYEQYF.